Listed here is a single T cell receptor (beta chain). Its antigen is not identified. Cells designated naive CD8 were CD45RO-negative and were positively selected for CCR7, with terminally differentiated effector memory CD45RA+ cells excluded. As originally analysed: ImmunoSEQ only sent back junction sequences with no quality scores, so filtering was done differently. The method was immunoSEQ multiplex PCR; TCRdb's version includes in-frame clones alone and lacks a portion of them. V, J and clone size reflect that table, while D and trimming were determined from the DNA. The table includes some 2 million clones, roughly 94% detected once. This specimen belongs to a study of shared clonotypes between healthy human individuals. General observations from the study: Naive subsets tended to show greater estimated richness than memory subsets. Non-shared clonotypes had lower generation probabilities than those shared by all four donors. An effect of sequencing depth on clonotype sharing among donors was expected.

This CDR3 spans 15 amino acids. V lost 4 bases to trimming and J lost 2 bases, with 15 bases between them. Germline V gene data show CDR1 as LNHDA and CDR2 as SQIVND (reference sequence). The TCR comes from a man aged 18 to 30 in good health. Sequencing was carried out using naive CD8+ T cells sorted from blood. V and J are TRBV19 and TRBJ2-7; D possibly matches TRBD1 or TRBD2 (5 bases each). The CDR3 protein is CASSRTRDGTYEQYF. Here the CDR3 DNA reads TGTGCCAGTAGTAGGACCCGGGACGGTACCTACGAGCAGTACTTC. Drawing the rest from reference TRBV19 and TRBJ2-7, the complete variable domain is DGGITQSPKYLFRKEGQNVTLSCEQNLNHDAMYWYRQDPGQGLRLIYYSQIVNDFQKGDIAEGYSVSREKKESFPLTVTSAQKNPTAFYLCASSRTRDGTYEQYFGPGTRLTVT.